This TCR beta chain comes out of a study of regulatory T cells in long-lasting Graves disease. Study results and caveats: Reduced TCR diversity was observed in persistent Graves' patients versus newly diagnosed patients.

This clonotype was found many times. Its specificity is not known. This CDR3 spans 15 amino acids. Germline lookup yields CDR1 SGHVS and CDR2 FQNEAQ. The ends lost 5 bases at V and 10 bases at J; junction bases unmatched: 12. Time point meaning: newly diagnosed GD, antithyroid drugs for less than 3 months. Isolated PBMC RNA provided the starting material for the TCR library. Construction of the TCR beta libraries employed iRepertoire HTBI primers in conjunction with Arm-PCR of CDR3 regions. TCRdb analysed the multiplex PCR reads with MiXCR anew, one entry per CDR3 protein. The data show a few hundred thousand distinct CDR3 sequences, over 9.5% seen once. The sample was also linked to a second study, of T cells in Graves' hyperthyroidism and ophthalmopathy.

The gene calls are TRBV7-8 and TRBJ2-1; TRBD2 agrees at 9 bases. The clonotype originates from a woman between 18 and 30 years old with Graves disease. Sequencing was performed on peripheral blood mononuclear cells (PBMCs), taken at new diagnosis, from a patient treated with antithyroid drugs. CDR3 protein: CASSPGLAGFGEQFF. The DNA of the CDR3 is TGTGCCAGCAGCCCCGGGCTAGCGGGGTTCGGAGAGCAGTTCTTC.